The source of this TCR beta chain is a study of blood T cell repertoires in COVID-19. Assay used: immunoSEQ multiplex PCR; TCRdb lists only in-frame clones, some missing. The sample includes about 190,000 clones, 90% of them seen just once. Trimming took 3 bases from V and 11 from J, leaving 16 bases between them. The CDR3 runs 13 residues. Germline loops: CDR1 MNHEY, CDR2 SMNVEV (reference sequence). Sequencing was done on a sample of peripheral blood. This sequence joins TRBV27 and TRBJ1-1, with no clear D. The clonotype was recovered from a man in his forties or fifties with acute or convalescent COVID-19. CDR3 in DNA: TGTGCCAGCAGTTTTTCCCCCCAGTCGCGGGCTTTCTTT. This translates into CASSFSPQSRAFF.